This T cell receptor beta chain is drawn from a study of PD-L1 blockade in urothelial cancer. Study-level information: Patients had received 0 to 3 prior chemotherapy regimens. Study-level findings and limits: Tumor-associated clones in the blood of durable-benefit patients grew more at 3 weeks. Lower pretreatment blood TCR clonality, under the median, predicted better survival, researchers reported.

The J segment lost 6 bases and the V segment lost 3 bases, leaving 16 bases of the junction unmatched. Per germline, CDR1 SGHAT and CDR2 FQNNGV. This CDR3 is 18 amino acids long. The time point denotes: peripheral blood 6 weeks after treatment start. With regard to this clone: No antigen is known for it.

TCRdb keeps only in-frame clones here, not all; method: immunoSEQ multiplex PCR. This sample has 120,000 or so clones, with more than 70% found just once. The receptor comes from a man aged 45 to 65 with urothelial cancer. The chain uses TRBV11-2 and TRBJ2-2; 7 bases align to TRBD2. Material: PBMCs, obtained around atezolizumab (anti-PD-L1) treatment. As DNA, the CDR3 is TGTGCCAGCAGCTTGGCCGGGTGGCGGACTAGTGACGCCGGGGAGCTGTTTTTT. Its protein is CASSLAGWRTSDAGELFF.